A selection of T cell receptor beta chains follows, all from one sample in a study of cytomegalovirus exposure and HLA in healthy donors. Assay: immunoSEQ multiplex PCR; the TCRdb copy retains only in-frame clones and omits some. This repertoire shows 110,000 or so clones, around 86% found once; its top ten account for approximately 6.9%. The sequencing input was PBMCs. Receptors were obtained from a young man in good health and CMV-seropositive. Each CDR3 is given with its conserved first and last residue. Fields, in order: V gene, D gene, J gene, clone size, CDR3 length, CDR3 DNA, CDR3 protein. The D gene is left open where the match is weak. A clone size is listed for some rows: how often the clone was seen (once, few, many), or a class if it is expanded.

TRBV5-1,TRBD2,TRBJ2-1,.,15,TGCGCCACCTCCCTCTTAGCGGGGGATTACAATGAGCAGTTCTTC,CATSLLAGDYNEQFF
TRBV5-4,.,TRBJ1-1,.,14,TGTGCCAGCAGCTTGGAGCGAATGAACACTGAAGCTTTCTTT,CASSLERMNTEAFF
TRBV10-3,.,TRBJ1-1,.,14,TGTGCCATCAGTTGGGACAATCTGAACACTGAAGCTTTCTTT,CAISWDNLNTEAFF
TRBV28,.,TRBJ1-3,few,14,TGTGCCAGCACCCCTCGGGAGCTCGGAAACACCATATATTTT,CASTPRELGNTIYF
TRBV6-5,.,TRBJ2-2,.,16,TGTGCCAGCAGTTACTCGTGCAGGCTGAACACCGGGGAGCTGTTTTTT,CASSYSCRLNTGELFF
TRBV10-3,.,TRBJ1-5,.,15,TGTGCCATCAGCCTGGGGGGGGGAAGAGATCAGCCCCAGCATTTT,CAISLGGGRDQPQHF
TRBV28,.,TRBJ2-7,.,12,TGTGCCAGCAGTTTCTGGGCCGGGGGGCAGTACTTC,CASSFWAGGQYF
TRBV2,TRBD1,TRBJ1-3,.,14,TGTGCCACCAGGGGACAGTCCTCTGGAAACACCATATATTTT,CATRGQSSGNTIYF
TRBV4-1,.,TRBJ2-1,.,15,TGCGCCAGCAGCCAAGCCGACGACAGCTACAATGAGCAGTTCTTC,CASSQADDSYNEQFF
TRBV19,.,TRBJ2-5,.,14,TGTGCCAGTAGTTTCGGTCTAGCACGAGAGACCCAGTACTTC,CASSFGLARETQYF
TRBV7-2,.,TRBJ2-3,.,13,TGTGCCAGCAGCTCCAAAAATAGAGATACGCAGTATTTT,CASSSKNRDTQYF
TRBV5-1,TRBD2,TRBJ2-1,.,16,TGCGCCAGCAGCTCCAGCCCGCTAGCGGCGGGGAATGAGCAGTTCTTC,CASSSSPLAAGNEQFF
TRBV25-1,TRBD1,TRBJ1-1,.,15,TGTGCCAGCAGTGAGCGGACAGGGGGGCACCAGCGGGCTTTCTTT,CASSERTGGHQRAFF
TRBV15,TRBD1,TRBJ2-3,.,16,TGTGCCACCAGCAGAGACCCGGGACAGGGAACAGATACGCAGTATTTT,CATSRDPGQGTDTQYF
TRBV18,TRBD1,TRBJ2-1,.,15,TGTGCCAGCTCACCTGGGACAGGGGGCCGCAATGAGCAGTTCTTC,CASSPGTGGRNEQFF
TRBV2,.,TRBJ2-1,.,14,TGTGCCAGCAGTGAAGCGACTTTCTACAATGAGCAGTTCTTC,CASSEATFYNEQFF
TRBV4-3,.,TRBJ1-6,.,15,TGCGCCAGCAGCGCAGGGTCCCCCTATAATTCACCCCTCCACTTT,CASSAGSPYNSPLHF
TRBV2,.,TRBJ1-6,few,13,TGTGCCAGCAGGGCAGGGCCCCCCTCACCCCTCCACTTT,CASRAGPPSPLHF
TRBV4-1,TRBD2,TRBJ2-5,.,17,TGCGCCAGCAGCCAAGATTGGACTAGCGGGGGAAAAGAGACCCAGTACTTC,CASSQDWTSGGKETQYF
TRBV5-6,TRBD1,TRBJ2-7,.,14,TGTGCCAGCAGCGAAGGGACAGGGGCCTACGAGCAGTACTTC,CASSEGTGAYEQYF
TRBV6-1,TRBD1,TRBJ1-1,.,15,TGTGCCAGCAGTGAAAGGCAGGGGGGGAACACTGAAGCTTTCTTT,CASSERQGGNTEAFF
TRBV7-3,TRBD1,TRBJ1-3,.,14,TGTGCCAGCAGCCTAGACAGGGGACGAAACACCATATATTTT,CASSLDRGRNTIYF
TRBV20-1,.,TRBJ2-7,.,11,TGCAGTGCTAGTAGTGGTGGCGAGCAGTACTTC,CSASSGGEQYF
TRBV25-1,.,TRBJ1-1,.,16,TGTGCCAGCAGTGAATTGGGGCCCAGGCGAGCCACTGAAGCTTTCTTT,CASSELGPRRATEAFF
TRBV9,TRBD2,TRBJ2-3,few,15,TGTGCCAGCAGCCGGACTAGCGGGGGGGTTGATACGCAGTATTTT,CASSRTSGGVDTQYF
TRBV29-1,TRBD1,TRBJ1-2,.,13,TGCAGCGCCGGACAGGGTCCTAACTATGGCTACACCTTC,CSAGQGPNYGYTF
TRBV11-3,TRBD1,TRBJ2-2,.,15,TGTGCCAGCAGCGATCGGGACAGGAACACCGGGGAGCTGTTTTTT,CASSDRDRNTGELFF
TRBV5-1,TRBD1,TRBJ2-5,.,16,TGCGCCAGCAGCTCGGGCACAGGGGGTGGCCAAGAGACCCAGTACTTC,CASSSGTGGGQETQYF
TRBV4-3,TRBD2,TRBJ2-7,.,16,TGCGCCAGCAGTTTCTTGTCGGGGGGAAGCTCCTACGAGCAGTACTTC,CASSFLSGGSSYEQYF
TRBV4-2,.,TRBJ1-5,once,17,TGTGCCAGCAGCCAAGATGTGACCCCCGGGAACAATCAGCCCCAGCATTTT,CASSQDVTPGNNQPQHF
TRBV6-1,.,TRBJ1-5,.,13,TGTGCCAGCACTAGGGGCGGCAATCAGCCCCAGCATTTT,CASTRGGNQPQHF
TRBV6-5,.,TRBJ2-1,.,15,TGTGCCAGCAGTCCGGGACTTGAAGCCGTCAATGAGCAGTTCTTC,CASSPGLEAVNEQFF
TRBV6-1,.,TRBJ1-6,.,15,TGTGCCAGCACTCTCATGCCCGAGTATAATTCACCCCTCCACTTT,CASTLMPEYNSPLHF
TRBV19,.,TRBJ1-1,.,15,TGTGCCAGTAGTATAGATTCCCAGGTTAACACTGAAGCTTTCTTT,CASSIDSQVNTEAFF
TRBV5-8,.,TRBJ1-5,.,13,TGTGCCAGCAGTCCGGACAGTCTCGAAGCCCAGCATTTT,CASSPDSLEAQHF
TRBV4-1,TRBD1,TRBJ2-3,.,16,TGCGCCAGCAGCCCGGGGCGGGACAGGGGATCAGATACGCAGTATTTT,CASSPGRDRGSDTQYF
TRBV27,.,TRBJ2-2,.,13,TGTGCCAGCAGCTACACAGGCACCGGGGAGCTGTTTTTT,CASSYTGTGELFF
TRBV2,.,TRBJ2-7,few,14,TGTGCCAGCAGAGGTTGGGGGCAGGGCCTCGAGCAGTACTTC,CASRGWGQGLEQYF
TRBV9,TRBD1,TRBJ2-7,few,15,TGTGCCAGCAGCGAGGGACAGGGGTGGTCCTACGAGCAGTACTTC,CASSEGQGWSYEQYF
TRBV10-3,.,TRBJ2-7,once,16,TGTGCCATCAGTGACTCCTTGACAGTACCTGCCTACGAGCAGTACTTC,CAISDSLTVPAYEQYF
TRBV5-1,TRBD2,TRBJ2-5,.,17,TGCGCCAGCAGCTTGGGGCGACTAGCGGGGGCACAAGAGACCCAGTACTTC,CASSLGRLAGAQETQYF
TRBV19,.,TRBJ1-5,.,16,TGTGCCAGTAGTATCTCGGGGGGCCGCAGCAATCAGCCCCAGCATTTT,CASSISGGRSNQPQHF
TRBV4-1,.,TRBJ1-3,.,16,TGCGCCAGCAGCCAACTGGGCCCCCCCTCTGGAAACACCATATATTTT,CASSQLGPPSGNTIYF
TRBV5-1,TRBD1,TRBJ1-1,once,14,TGCGCCAGCAGCTCCGGACAGGTATCCACTGAAGCTTTCTTT,CASSSGQVSTEAFF
TRBV6-1,TRBD1,TRBJ2-7,.,13,TGTGCCAGCAGTGAAGTGGGACAGGGGAAGCAGTACTTC,CASSEVGQGKQYF
TRBV21-1,.,TRBJ1-5,once,12,TGTGCCGAAGGCCAGGACAATCAGCCCCAGCATTTT,CAEGQDNQPQHF
TRBV5-6,.,TRBJ2-2,.,16,TGTGCCAGCAGCATGCTGGGGGGGGGCGACACCGGGGAGCTGTTTTTT,CASSMLGGGDTGELFF
TRBV15,.,TRBJ2-1,.,12,TGTGCCACCAGCAGAGATAGGGGGGAGCAGTTCTTC,CATSRDRGEQFF